This is a list of T cell receptor beta chains from one sample in a study of T cells in Graves' hyperthyroidism and ophthalmopathy. TCRdb independently ran MiXCR on the multiplex PCR reads; one entry per CDR3 protein. The data show approximately 380,000 distinct CDR3 sequences, with approximately 19% seen just once and about 3.7% held by the top ten. The material sequenced was blood. These receptors all stem from a woman under 30 with Graves' hyperthyroidism. CDR3s include the opening cysteine and the closing phenylalanine or tryptophan. A D gene is named only where the DNA matches it firmly. Clone size is shown for a subset of rows, as once, few, many or a class of expanded clone.

CDR3 protein: CASSSSQSSVEQYF
CDR3 DNA: TGCGCCAGCAGCTCAAGTCAGTCCTCGGTCGAGCAGTACTTC
clone size: many
V gene: TRBV5-1
D gene: NA
J gene: TRBJ2-7

CDR3 protein: CASSQASGNQPQHF
CDR3 DNA: TGTGCCAGCAGCCAAGCTTCAGGGAATCAGCCCCAGCATTTT
clone size: many
V gene: TRBV4-2
D gene: NA
J gene: TRBJ1-5

CDR3 protein: CSAPGTLNSPLHF
CDR3 DNA: TGCAGTGCCCCCGGGACCCTTAATTCACCCCTCCACTTT
clone size: many
V gene: TRBV20-1
D gene: NA
J gene: TRBJ1-6

CDR3 protein: CASSEFPQGAPRQPQHF
CDR3 DNA: TGTGCCAGCAGTGAATTTCCTCAGGGGGCTCCCCGTCAGCCCCAGCATTTT
clone size: many
V gene: TRBV6-1
D gene: TRBD1
J gene: TRBJ1-5

CDR3 protein: CAIWQGANYGYTF
CDR3 DNA: TGTGCCATCTGGCAGGGGGCCAACTATGGCTACACCTTC
clone size: many
V gene: TRBV10-3
D gene: TRBD1
J gene: TRBJ1-2

CDR3 protein: CASGRGRYEQYF
CDR3 DNA: TGTGCCAGCGGGAGGGGGAGGTACGAGCAGTACTTC
clone size: many
V gene: TRBV12-3/TRBV12-4
D gene: NA
J gene: TRBJ2-7

CDR3 protein: CASSESLGRGYSGELFF
CDR3 DNA: TGCGCCAGCAGTGAGTCGTTGGGCAGGGGCTATTCCGGGGAGCTGTTTTTT
clone size: few
V gene: TRBV10-1
D gene: NA
J gene: TRBJ2-2

CDR3 protein: CATSLLRLRQPQHF
CDR3 DNA: TGTGCCACCAGCCTATTAAGGTTGCGACAGCCCCAGCATTTT
clone size: many
V gene: TRBV28
D gene: NA
J gene: TRBJ1-5

CDR3 protein: CAISIGQASGYGYTF
CDR3 DNA: TGCGCCATCAGCATCGGACAGGCGTCTGGCTATGGCTACACCTTC
clone size: NA
V gene: TRBV5-1
D gene: TRBD1
J gene: TRBJ1-2

CDR3 protein: CASSSFRQGRRSSGNTIYF
CDR3 DNA: TGTGCCAGCAGCTCCTTCAGACAGGGTAGAAGGAGTTCTGGAAACACCATATATTTT
clone size: many
V gene: TRBV7-2
D gene: TRBD1
J gene: TRBJ1-3

CDR3 protein: CSARGLAEPYEQYF
CDR3 DNA: TGCAGTGCTAGAGGACTAGCGGAACCCTACGAGCAGTACTTC
clone size: many
V gene: TRBV20-1
D gene: TRBD2
J gene: TRBJ2-7

CDR3 protein: CSARSQYNSPLHF
CDR3 DNA: TGCAGTGCTAGAAGCCAGTATAATTCACCCCTCCACTTT
clone size: many
V gene: TRBV20-1
D gene: NA
J gene: TRBJ1-6

CDR3 protein: CASSLSPHAKNIQYF
CDR3 DNA: TGTGCCAGCAGTTTATCGCCACACGCCAAAAACATTCAGTACTTC
clone size: many
V gene: TRBV27
D gene: NA
J gene: TRBJ2-4

CDR3 protein: CASTEGNSGNTIYF
CDR3 DNA: TGTGCCAGCACCGAGGGGAATTCTGGAAACACCATATATTTT
clone size: many
V gene: TRBV2
D gene: NA
J gene: TRBJ1-3

CDR3 protein: CARSEGQSNTEAFF
CDR3 DNA: TGCGCCAGGTCCGAAGGCCAGTCCAACACTGAAGCTTTCTTT
clone size: many
V gene: TRBV10-1
D gene: NA
J gene: TRBJ1-1

CDR3 protein: CASSSVWGVTEAFF
CDR3 DNA: TGTGCCAGCAGCTCGGTGTGGGGTGTCACTGAAGCTTTCTTT
clone size: many
V gene: TRBV12-3/TRBV12-4
D gene: NA
J gene: TRBJ1-1

CDR3 protein: CATRVVVGTEAFF
CDR3 DNA: TGTGCCACCCGTGTCGTGGTTGGCACTGAAGCTTTCTTT
clone size: many
V gene: TRBV15
D gene: NA
J gene: TRBJ1-1

CDR3 protein: CAISEGRGASGNTIYF
CDR3 DNA: TGTGCCATCAGTGAAGGCAGGGGCGCATCTGGAAACACCATATATTTT
clone size: many
V gene: TRBV10-3
D gene: NA
J gene: TRBJ1-3

CDR3 protein: CASSQDGGYRNPEAFF
CDR3 DNA: TGTGCCAGCAGCCAAGATGGGGGTTACAGGAACCCTGAAGCTTTCTTT
clone size: many
V gene: TRBV3-1
D gene: NA
J gene: TRBJ1-1

CDR3 protein: CASSLGGQMDTEAFF
CDR3 DNA: TGTGCCAGCAGTTTAGGGGGACAGATGGACACTGAAGCTTTCTTT
clone size: many
V gene: TRBV12-3/TRBV12-4
D gene: TRBD1
J gene: TRBJ1-1

CDR3 protein: CASRGLAETQYF
CDR3 DNA: TGTGCCAGCAGGGGGCTCGCGGAGACCCAGTACTTC
clone size: many
V gene: TRBV6-1
D gene: NA
J gene: TRBJ2-5

CDR3 protein: CASSPQGEGYTF
CDR3 DNA: TGTGCCAGCAGCCCCCAGGGAGAGGGCTACACCTTC
clone size: many
V gene: TRBV7-9
D gene: NA
J gene: TRBJ1-2

CDR3 protein: CASRMNTGSGELFF
CDR3 DNA: TGTGCCAGCCGAATGAATACAGGGTCCGGGGAGCTGTTTTTT
clone size: many
V gene: TRBV2
D gene: NA
J gene: TRBJ2-2

CDR3 protein: CASSYSTGEGWPQHF
CDR3 DNA: TGTGCCAGCAGTTACTCGACAGGGGAGGGATGGCCCCAGCATTTT
clone size: NA
V gene: TRBV6-5
D gene: TRBD1
J gene: TRBJ1-5

CDR3 protein: CASSSIWGAGYEQYF
CDR3 DNA: TGTGCCAGCAGTTCCATCTGGGGGGCGGGGTACGAGCAGTACTTC
clone size: NA
V gene: TRBV6-5
D gene: NA
J gene: TRBJ2-7

CDR3 protein: CASSPPKRGYTF
CDR3 DNA: TGTGCCAGCTCACCACCGAAACGGGGCTACACCTTC
clone size: many
V gene: TRBV18
D gene: NA
J gene: TRBJ1-2

CDR3 protein: CAWSVSGTVNYGYTF
CDR3 DNA: TGTGCCTGGAGCGTATCCGGGACAGTTAACTATGGCTACACCTTC
clone size: many
V gene: TRBV30
D gene: TRBD1
J gene: TRBJ1-2

CDR3 protein: CAWNVAGNTGELFF
CDR3 DNA: TGTGCCTGGAACGTAGCGGGAAACACCGGGGAGCTGTTTTTT
clone size: NA
V gene: TRBV30
D gene: TRBD2
J gene: TRBJ2-2

CDR3 protein: CSVEDRGNQPQHF
CDR3 DNA: TGCAGCGTTGAAGATCGGGGCAATCAGCCCCAGCATTTT
clone size: many
V gene: TRBV29-1
D gene: NA
J gene: TRBJ1-5

CDR3 protein: CASSRPGRGAQKTQYF
CDR3 DNA: TGTGCCAGCAGCCGTCCCGGCCGGGGGGCTCAAAAGACCCAGTACTTC
clone size: few
V gene: TRBV11-2
D gene: NA
J gene: TRBJ2-5

CDR3 protein: CASGLQGINYGYTF
CDR3 DNA: TGTGCCAGCGGATTACAGGGTATCAACTATGGCTACACCTTC
clone size: many
V gene: TRBV6-5
D gene: NA
J gene: TRBJ1-2

CDR3 protein: CASSFGTTRHYEQYF
CDR3 DNA: TGTGCCAGCAGCTTCGGGACTACTAGGCACTACGAGCAGTACTTC
clone size: once
V gene: TRBV28
D gene: TRBD2
J gene: TRBJ2-7

CDR3 protein: CASSLAGTDVRQYF
CDR3 DNA: TGCGCCAGCAGCTTGGCTGGGACCGACGTCCGGCAGTACTTC
clone size: many
V gene: TRBV5-1
D gene: NA
J gene: TRBJ2-7

CDR3 protein: CASSLRDRGGYTF
CDR3 DNA: TGTGCCAGCAGTTTACGGGACAGGGGGGGCTACACCTTC
clone size: many
V gene: TRBV12-3/TRBV12-4
D gene: TRBD1
J gene: TRBJ1-2

CDR3 protein: CASSSSGLLRRGYTF
CDR3 DNA: NA
clone size: many
V gene: TRBV12-3/TRBV12-4
D gene: NA
J gene: TRBJ1-2

CDR3 protein: CSARGGGRQGTQYF
CDR3 DNA: TGCAGTGCTAGAGGGGGGGGCCGCCAAGGGACCCAGTACTTC
clone size: many
V gene: TRBV20-1
D gene: NA
J gene: TRBJ2-5

CDR3 protein: CATSLSRSKNIQYF
CDR3 DNA: TGTGCCACCAGCCTCAGTCGTAGCAAAAACATTCAGTACTTC
clone size: many
V gene: TRBV15
D gene: NA
J gene: TRBJ2-4

CDR3 protein: CSVVQGGPNQPQHF
CDR3 DNA: TGCAGCGTTGTACAGGGGGGCCCAAATCAGCCCCAGCATTTT
clone size: many
V gene: TRBV29-1
D gene: TRBD1
J gene: TRBJ1-5

CDR3 protein: CSVDDSGAQETQYF
CDR3 DNA: TGCAGCGTTGATGATAGCGGAGCTCAAGAGACCCAGTACTTC
clone size: NA
V gene: TRBV29-1
D gene: NA
J gene: TRBJ2-5

CDR3 protein: CASSKGQSSQPQHF
CDR3 DNA: TGTGCCAGTAGTAAGGGACAGAGTAGTCAGCCCCAGCATTTT
clone size: many
V gene: TRBV19
D gene: TRBD1
J gene: TRBJ1-5

CDR3 protein: CASTAGGMGSNQPQHF
CDR3 DNA: TGCGCCAGCACCGCAGGGGGTATGGGGAGCAATCAGCCCCAGCATTTT
clone size: many
V gene: TRBV4-1
D gene: TRBD1
J gene: TRBJ1-5

CDR3 protein: CASSYSSGRETQYF
CDR3 DNA: TGTGCCAGCAGTTACTCATCGGGAAGAGAGACCCAGTACTTC
clone size: NA
V gene: TRBV6-2/TRBV6-3
D gene: NA
J gene: TRBJ2-5

CDR3 protein: CASSQATGQSSYEQYF
CDR3 DNA: TGTGCCAGCAGCCAGGCGACAGGGCAAAGCTCCTACGAGCAGTACTTC
clone size: many
V gene: TRBV3-1
D gene: TRBD1
J gene: TRBJ2-7

CDR3 protein: CASSEASPGTGIYEQYF
CDR3 DNA: TGTGCCAGCAGTGAAGCGTCCCCCGGGACAGGGATCTACGAGCAGTACTTC
clone size: many
V gene: TRBV6-1
D gene: TRBD1
J gene: TRBJ2-7